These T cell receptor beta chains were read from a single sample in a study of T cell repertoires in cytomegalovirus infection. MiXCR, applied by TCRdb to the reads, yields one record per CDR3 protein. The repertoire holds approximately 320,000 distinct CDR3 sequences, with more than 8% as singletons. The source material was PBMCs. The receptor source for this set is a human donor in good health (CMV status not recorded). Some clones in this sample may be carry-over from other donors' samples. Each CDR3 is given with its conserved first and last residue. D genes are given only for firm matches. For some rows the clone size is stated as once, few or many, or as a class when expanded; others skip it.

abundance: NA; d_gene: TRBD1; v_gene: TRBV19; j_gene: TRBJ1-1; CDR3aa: CASRSDRVEVKGAFF; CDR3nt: TGTGCCAGTAGGTCGGACAGGGTCGAAGTTAAAGGAGCTTTCTTT
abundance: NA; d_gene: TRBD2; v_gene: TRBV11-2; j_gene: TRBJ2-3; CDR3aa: CASSLVRGSTTDTQYF; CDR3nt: TGTGCCAGCAGCTTAGTACGCGGGAGTACCACAGATACGCAGTATTTT
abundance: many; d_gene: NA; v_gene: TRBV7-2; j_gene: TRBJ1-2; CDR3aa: CASSLPTRQKRGYGYTF; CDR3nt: TGTGCCAGCAGCTTACCCACTCGACAGAAACGCGGCTATGGCTACACCTTC
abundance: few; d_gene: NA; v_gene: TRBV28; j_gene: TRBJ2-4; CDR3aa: CASGSTRKNIQYF; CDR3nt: TGTGCCAGCGGGTCCACTAGAAAAAACATTCAGTACTTC
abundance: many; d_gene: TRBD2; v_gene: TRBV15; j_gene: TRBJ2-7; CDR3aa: CATSRERGGPSWEQYF; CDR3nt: TGTGCCACCAGCAGAGAACGGGGGGGCCCTTCTTGGGAGCAGTACTTC
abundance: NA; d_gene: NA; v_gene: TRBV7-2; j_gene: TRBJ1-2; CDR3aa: CASSLEKTARRGYTF; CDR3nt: TGTGCCAGCAGCTTAGAGAAAACAGCTCGGCGCGGCTACACCTTC
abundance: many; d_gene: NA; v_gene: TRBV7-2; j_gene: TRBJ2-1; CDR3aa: CASSIFDNEQFF; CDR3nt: TGTGCCAGCAGCATCTTCGACAATGAGCAGTTCTTC
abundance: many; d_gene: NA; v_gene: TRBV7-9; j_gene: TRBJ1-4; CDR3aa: CASSFGGTNEKLFF; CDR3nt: TGTGCCAGCAGCTTTGGGGGGACTAATGAAAAACTGTTTTTT
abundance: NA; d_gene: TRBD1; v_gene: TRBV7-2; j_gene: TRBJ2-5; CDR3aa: CASSLASYRDSQETQYF; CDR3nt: TGTGCCAGCAGCTTAGCCTCTTACCGGGACAGCCAAGAGACCCAGTACTTC
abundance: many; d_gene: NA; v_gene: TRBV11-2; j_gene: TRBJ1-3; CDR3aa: CASSLAPARGNTIYF; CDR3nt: TGTGCCAGCAGCTTAGCCCCAGCCCGAGGAAACACCATATATTTT
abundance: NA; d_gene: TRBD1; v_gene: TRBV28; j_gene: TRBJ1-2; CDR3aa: CATTSVGQINYGYTF; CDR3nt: TGTGCCACCACCTCAGTGGGACAGATCAACTATGGCTACACCTTC